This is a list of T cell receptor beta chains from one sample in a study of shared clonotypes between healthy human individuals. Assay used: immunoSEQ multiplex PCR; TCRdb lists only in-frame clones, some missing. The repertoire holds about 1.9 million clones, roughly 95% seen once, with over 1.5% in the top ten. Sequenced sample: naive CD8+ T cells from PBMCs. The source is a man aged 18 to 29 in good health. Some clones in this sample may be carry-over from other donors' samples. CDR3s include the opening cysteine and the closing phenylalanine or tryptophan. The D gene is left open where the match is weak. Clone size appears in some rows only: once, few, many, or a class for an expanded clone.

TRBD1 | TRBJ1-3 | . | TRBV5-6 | TGTGCCAGCAGCTTGGCCGGGACAGGGAAGTCTGGAAACACCATATATTTT | CASSLAGTGKSGNTIYF
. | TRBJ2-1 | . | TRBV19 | TGTGCCAGTAGTATTGGGGGGCCCTACAATGAGCAGTTCTTC | CASSIGGPYNEQFF
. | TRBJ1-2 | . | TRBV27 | TGTGCCAGCACCGAGAGCTCGGGGGAACTAAACTATGGCTACACCTTC | CASTESSGELNYGYTF
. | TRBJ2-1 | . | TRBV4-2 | TGTGCCAGCAGCCAAGAGGCGGGCGCACCCTACAATGAGCAGTTCTTC | CASSQEAGAPYNEQFF
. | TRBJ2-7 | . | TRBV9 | TGTGCCAGCAGCGTAGACGAGGGCTCCGAGCAGTACTTC | CASSVDEGSEQYF
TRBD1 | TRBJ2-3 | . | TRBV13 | TGTGCCAGCAGCCCTGGGACAGCTAGCACAGATACGCAGTATTTT | CASSPGTASTDTQYF
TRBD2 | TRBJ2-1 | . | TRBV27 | TGTGCCAGCAGTTTATATCCTAGCGGGAGTGTTTCTGAGCAGTTCTTC | CASSLYPSGSVSEQFF
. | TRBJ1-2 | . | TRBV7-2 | TGTGCCAGCAGGCCTGAGGAGAACTATGGCTACACCTTC | CASRPEENYGYTF
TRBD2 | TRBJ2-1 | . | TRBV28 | TGTGCCAGCAGCTCGCCCGGGACTAGCGGGCCGAGCTCCTACAATGAGCAGTTCTTC | CASSSPGTSGPSSYNEQFF
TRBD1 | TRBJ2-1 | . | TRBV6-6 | TGTGCCAGTTCGACAGGGCTTATAAATGAGCAGTTCTTC | CASSTGLINEQFF
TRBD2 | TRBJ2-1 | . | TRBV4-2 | TGTGCCAGCAGCCAAGATCAAACTAGCGGGAGTCTCAGTGAGCAGTTCTTC | CASSQDQTSGSLSEQFF
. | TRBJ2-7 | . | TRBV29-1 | TGCAGCGTTGGAGTTGGACGGGCCTACGAGCAGTACTTC | CSVGVGRAYEQYF
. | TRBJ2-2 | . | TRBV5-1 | TGCGCCAGCAGCGAAAGACTAGCGAACACCGGGGAGCTGTTTTTT | CASSERLANTGELFF
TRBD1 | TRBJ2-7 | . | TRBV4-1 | TGCGCCAGCAGCCTAGGGAGTGCAGGGGGCTTCAGCGAGCAGTACTTC | CASSLGSAGGFSEQYF
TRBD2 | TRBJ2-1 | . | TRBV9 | TGTGCCAGCAGCGTAGTCACTAGCGGCAATGAGCAGTTCTTC | CASSVVTSGNEQFF
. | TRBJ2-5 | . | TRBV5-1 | TGCGCCAGCAGCTTGAGAGGGGCAGCGATAGAGACCCAGTACTTC | CASSLRGAAIETQYF
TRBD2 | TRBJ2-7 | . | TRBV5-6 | TGTGCCAGCAGCCTGGCGCTAGCGGAGCCCTACGAGCAGTACTTC | CASSLALAEPYEQYF
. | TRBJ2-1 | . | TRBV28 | TGTGCCAGCGACGGGGATCGCAGTGAGCAGTTCTTC | CASDGDRSEQFF
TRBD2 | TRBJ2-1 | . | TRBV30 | TGTGCCTGGAGTGTAGGGACTAGTAAGTTACCTGAGCAGTTCTTC | CAWSVGTSKLPEQFF
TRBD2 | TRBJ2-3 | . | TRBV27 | TGTGCCAGCAGCCTTACTAGCGAGCCATGGGATACGCAGTATTTT | CASSLTSEPWDTQYF
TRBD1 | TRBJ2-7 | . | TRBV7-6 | TGTGCCAGCAGCTCCCGGGACAGGGGCTACGAGCAGTACTTC | CASSSRDRGYEQYF
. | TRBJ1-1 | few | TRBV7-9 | TGTGCCAGCAGCCCGTTATTGCGGGAAGCTTTCTTT | CASSPLLREAFF
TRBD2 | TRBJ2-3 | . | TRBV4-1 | TGCGCCAGCAGCCAACCCCTGCGGACTAGCGGAAGCACAGATACGCAGTATTTT | CASSQPLRTSGSTDTQYF
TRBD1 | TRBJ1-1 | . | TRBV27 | TGTGCCAGCAGCCCCATGACAGGGTTGAACACTGAAGCTTTCTTT | CASSPMTGLNTEAFF
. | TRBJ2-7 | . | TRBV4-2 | TGTGCCAGCAGCAACCCGGGGCTCTCCTCCTACGAGCAGTACTTC | CASSNPGLSSYEQYF
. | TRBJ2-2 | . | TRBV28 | TGTGCCAGCAGTTTAGTTGGGAGAGAAACCGGGGAGCTGTTTTTT | CASSLVGRETGELFF
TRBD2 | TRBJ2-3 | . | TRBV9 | TGTGCCAGCAGCGCACGACTAGCGGGAATGGATACGCAGTATTTT | CASSARLAGMDTQYF
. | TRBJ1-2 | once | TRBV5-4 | TGTGCCAGCAGACCCGAGGGCACGGTCTATGGCTACACCTTC | CASRPEGTVYGYTF
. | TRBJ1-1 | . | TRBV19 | TGTGCCAGTATCGGGGGAAACGCTGAAGCTTTCTTT | CASIGGNAEAFF
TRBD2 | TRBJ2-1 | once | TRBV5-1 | TGCGCCAGCAGCTTGGCCCCTAGCGGGAGGCCCTACAATGAGCAGTTCTTC | CASSLAPSGRPYNEQFF
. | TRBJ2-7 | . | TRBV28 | TGTGCCAGCAGTCCCTCGACTTTCTACGAGCAGTACTTC | CASSPSTFYEQYF
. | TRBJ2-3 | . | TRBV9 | TGTGCCAGCAGCTCCCGAACCGCTAGCCCAGATACGCAGTATTTT | CASSSRTASPDTQYF
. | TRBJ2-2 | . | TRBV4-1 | TGCGCCAGCAGCCAAGTGGACAACACCGGGGAGCTGTTTTTT | CASSQVDNTGELFF
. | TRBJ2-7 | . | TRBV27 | TGTGCCAGTGGGATCCGCGCCGAGCAGTACTTC | CASGIRAEQYF
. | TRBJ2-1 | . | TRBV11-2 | TGTGCCAGCAGCTTAGACCCGGGGCCCAATGAGCAGTTCTTC | CASSLDPGPNEQFF
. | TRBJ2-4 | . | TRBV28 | TGTGCCAGCAGTCGGGGGAACATTCAGTACTTC | CASSRGNIQYF
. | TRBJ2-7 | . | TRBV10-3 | TGTGCCATCAGCCGACAGACCCCCGACTACGAGCAGTACTTC | CAISRQTPDYEQYF
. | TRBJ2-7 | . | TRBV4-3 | TGCGCCAGCAGCCAGGAACCCGCGGGCGGGCTTCTCTACGAGCAGTACTTC | CASSQEPAGGLLYEQYF
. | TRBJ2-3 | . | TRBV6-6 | TGTGCCAGCATAACGGGTGGGGGGCCCACAGATACGCAGTATTTT | CASITGGGPTDTQYF
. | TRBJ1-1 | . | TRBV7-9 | TGTGCCAGCAGCTCGACCTCAGGGGATAACGAAGCTTTCTTT | CASSSTSGDNEAFF
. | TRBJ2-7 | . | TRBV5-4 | TGTGCCAGCAGCCGGGACTCCGCCTACGAGCAGTACTTC | CASSRDSAYEQYF
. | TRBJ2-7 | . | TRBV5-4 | TGTGCCAGCAGCTTGGGGAGAAACGAGCAGTACTTC | CASSLGRNEQYF
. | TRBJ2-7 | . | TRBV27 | TGTGCCAGCAGCCCTAACAGGGGGGGTGATTTAGAGCAGTACTTC | CASSPNRGGDLEQYF
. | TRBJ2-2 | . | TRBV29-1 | TGCAGCGTTCATAACACCGGGGAGCTGTTTTTT | CSVHNTGELFF
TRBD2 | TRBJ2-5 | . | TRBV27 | TGTGCCAGCAGTACGGGACTAGCGGATTTCCAAGAGACCCAGTACTTC | CASSTGLADFQETQYF
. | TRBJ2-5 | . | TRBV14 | TGTGCCAGCAGCCAAGATATAAGGTTGCCCCGGGAGACCCAGTACTTC | CASSQDIRLPRETQYF
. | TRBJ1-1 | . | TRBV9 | TGTGCCAGCAGCGTAAGGGAAACCGCGAACACTGAAGCTTTCTTT | CASSVRETANTEAFF
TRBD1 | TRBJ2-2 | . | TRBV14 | TGTGCCAGCAGCCCCCGGGACAGGGACTACACCGGGGAGCTGTTTTTT | CASSPRDRDYTGELFF
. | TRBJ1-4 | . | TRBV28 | TGTGCCAGCAGCCCCGGGGATGAAAAACTGTTTTTT | CASSPGDEKLFF
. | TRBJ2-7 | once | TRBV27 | TGTGCCAGCAGTCTCATGCGGCACTACGAGCAGTACTTC | CASSLMRHYEQYF
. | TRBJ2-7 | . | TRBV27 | TGTGCCAGCAGTTTATCCCCCCAGACACACTCCTACGAGCAGTACTTC | CASSLSPQTHSYEQYF
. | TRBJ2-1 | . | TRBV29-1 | TGCAGCGTTGAAGGAGGGGGAGCCAGCTACAATGAGCAGTTCTTC | CSVEGGGASYNEQFF
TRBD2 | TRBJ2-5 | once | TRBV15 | TGTGCCACCAGCGGGAGCGGGAGACACCAAGAGACCCAGTACTTC | CATSGSGRHQETQYF
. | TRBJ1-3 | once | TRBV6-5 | TGTGCCAGCAGTTACTCGACGGGGGTTGGAAACACCATATATTTT | CASSYSTGVGNTIYF
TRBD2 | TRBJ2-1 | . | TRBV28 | TGTGCCAGCAGATCCGGGACTAGTGGGGAGGGTGAGCAGTTCTTC | CASRSGTSGEGEQFF